The entry that follows covers one T cell receptor (beta chain) sequence. Its antigen is unidentified. This entry belongs to a study of cytomegalovirus exposure and HLA in healthy donors. Points from the study as a whole: In a later analysis, TCR beta V- and J-gene trimming was associated with a missense DCLRE1C variant.

Use of 60 Vbeta and 13 Jbeta primers characterized the PCR. Profiling relied on immunoSEQ multiplex PCR, and the TCRdb table lists in-frame clones only, not all of them. The table lists under 150,000 clones, roughly 79% of them singletons. The sequenced sample was PBMCs. The origin of this receptor is a man younger than 40 in good health and CMV-seronegative.

CDR3 region: CASSSLGQGKTRYGYTF. The CDR3 bases are TGTGCCAGCAGCTCCTTGGGACAGGGGAAGACGAGGTATGGCTACACCTTC. V and J are TRBV7-9 and TRBJ1-2, with 10 bases fitting TRBD1. Germline CDR1 is SEHNR and CDR2 is FQNEAQ (reference sequence). The CDR3 has 17 residues. V lost 4 bases, J lost 5 bases, and 13 bases stayed unmatched.